The present T cell receptor beta chain was sequenced within a study of cytomegalovirus exposure and HLA in healthy donors. Whole-study findings and limits: Some public TCRs appeared in many individuals, while most sequences were rare. In a later analysis, common viral pathogens appeared linked to several of the most significant clusters. A few CMV-associated chains were confirmed in vitro to be specific for CMV antigens.

Trimming took 3 bases from V and 8 from J; bases not matched to a gene: 9. The CDR3 extends over 17 amino acids. Germline V gives CDR1 SGHVS, CDR2 FQNEAQ. Both 60 Vbeta primers and 13 Jbeta primers went into the PCR. In the study's own analysis: Among the unique TCR beta chains that a later analysis counted, 75 million to 85 million in all, 10 million to 14 million were shared. This table comes from immunoSEQ multiplex PCR, and its TCRdb copy is limited to in-frame clones, with some not included. The V and J calls and clone size were taken over from that table, and D and trimming were inferred from the DNA. The table shows approximately 160,000 clones, with 84% occurring only once. Notes on this clone: Its matching antigen is unknown.

The specimen sequenced was PBMCs. The receptor was derived from a girl aged 5 to 17 in good health and CMV-seropositive. The chain uses TRBV7-8 and TRBJ2-1; 14 bases match TRBD2. CDR3 bases: TGTGCCAGCAGCTTCGGACTAGCGGGGGGCCCCCCCTATGAGCAGTTCTTC. Translated: CASSFGLAGGPPYEQFF. Full variable domain (missing parts from reference TRBV7-8 and TRBJ2-1): GAGVSQSPRYKVAKRGQDVALRCDPISGHVSLFWYQQALGQGPEFLTYFQNEAQLDKSGLPSDRFFAERPEGSVSTLKIQRTQQEDSAVYLCASSFGLAGGPPYEQFFGPGTRLTVL.